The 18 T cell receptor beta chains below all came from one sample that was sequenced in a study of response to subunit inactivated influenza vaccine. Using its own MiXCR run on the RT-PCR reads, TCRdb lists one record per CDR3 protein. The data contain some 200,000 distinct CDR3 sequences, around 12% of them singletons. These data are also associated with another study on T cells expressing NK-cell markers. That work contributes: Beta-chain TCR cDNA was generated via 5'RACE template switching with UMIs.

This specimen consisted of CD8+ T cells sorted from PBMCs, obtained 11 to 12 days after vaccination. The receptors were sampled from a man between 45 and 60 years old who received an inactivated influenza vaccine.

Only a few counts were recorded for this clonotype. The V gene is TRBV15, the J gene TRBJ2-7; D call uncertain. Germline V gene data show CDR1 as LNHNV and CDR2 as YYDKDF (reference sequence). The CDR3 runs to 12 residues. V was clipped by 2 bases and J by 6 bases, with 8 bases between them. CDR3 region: CATSRKDGEQYF. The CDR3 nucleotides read TGTGCCACCAGCAGAAAGGACGGCGAGCAGTACTTC.

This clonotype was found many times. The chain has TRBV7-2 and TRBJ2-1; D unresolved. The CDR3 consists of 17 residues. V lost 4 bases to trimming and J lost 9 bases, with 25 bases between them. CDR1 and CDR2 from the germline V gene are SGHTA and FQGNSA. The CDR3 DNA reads TGTGCCAGCAGCTGCGACCTTCCGGACGGAAACGGGTTTGAGCAGTTCTTC. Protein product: CASSCDLPDGNGFEQFF.

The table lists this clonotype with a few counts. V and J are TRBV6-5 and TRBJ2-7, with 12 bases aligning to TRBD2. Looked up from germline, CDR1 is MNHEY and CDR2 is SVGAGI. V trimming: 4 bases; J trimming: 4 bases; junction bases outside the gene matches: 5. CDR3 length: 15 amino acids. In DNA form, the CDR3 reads TGTGCCAGCAGTTCCTCTAGCGGGGGGGCATACGAGCAGTACTTC. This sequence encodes CASSSSSGGAYEQYF.

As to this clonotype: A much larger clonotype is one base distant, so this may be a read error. The CDR3 sequence: CASSLARGLSYNEQLF. The CDR3 nucleotides read TGCGCCAGCAGCTTGGCCCGGGGGTTGTCCTACAATGAGCAGCTCTTC. This chain connects TRBV5-1 to TRBJ2-1; possible D gene TRBD2, 6 bases. Germline lookup yields CDR1 SGHRS and CDR2 YFSETQ. This CDR3 comprises 16 residues.

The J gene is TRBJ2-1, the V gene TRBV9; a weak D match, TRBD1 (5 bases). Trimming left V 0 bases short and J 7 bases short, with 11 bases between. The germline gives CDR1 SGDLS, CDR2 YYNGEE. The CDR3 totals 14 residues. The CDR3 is CASSVENRINEQFF. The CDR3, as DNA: TGTGCCAGCAGCGTAGAGAACAGGATAAATGAGCAGTTCTTC.

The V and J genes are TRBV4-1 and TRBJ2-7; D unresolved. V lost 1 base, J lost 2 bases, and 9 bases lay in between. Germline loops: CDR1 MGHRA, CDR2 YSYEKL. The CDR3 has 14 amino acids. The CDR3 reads CASSQGGSAYEQYF. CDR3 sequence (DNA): TGCGCCAGCAGCCAAGGGGGTAGTGCCTACGAGCAGTACTTC.

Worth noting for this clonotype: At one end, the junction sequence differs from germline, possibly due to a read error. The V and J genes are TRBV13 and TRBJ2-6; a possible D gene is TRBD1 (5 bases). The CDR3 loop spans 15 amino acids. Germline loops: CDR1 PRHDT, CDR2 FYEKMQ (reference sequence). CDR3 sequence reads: CASSLAFSGANVLTF. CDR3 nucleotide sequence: TGTGCCAGCAGCTTAGCGTTCTCTGGGGCCAATGTCCTGACTTTC.

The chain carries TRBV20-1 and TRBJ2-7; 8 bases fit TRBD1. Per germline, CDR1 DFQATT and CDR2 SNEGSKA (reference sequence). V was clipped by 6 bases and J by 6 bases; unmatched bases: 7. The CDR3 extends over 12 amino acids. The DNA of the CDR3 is TGCAGTGCCAGACAGGGGATCGGCGAGCAGTACTTC. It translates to CSARQGIGEQYF.

The CDR3 spells CAISENRGGGYTF. Here the CDR3 DNA reads TGTGCCATCAGTGAGAACAGGGGAGGCGGCTACACCTTC. The chain has TRBV10-3 and TRBJ1-2, with 7 bases matching TRBD1. The ends lost 2 bases at V and 8 bases at J; junction bases unmatched: 5. The CDR3 length is 13 residues. Per the germline V gene, CDR1 is ENHRY and CDR2 is SYGVKD.

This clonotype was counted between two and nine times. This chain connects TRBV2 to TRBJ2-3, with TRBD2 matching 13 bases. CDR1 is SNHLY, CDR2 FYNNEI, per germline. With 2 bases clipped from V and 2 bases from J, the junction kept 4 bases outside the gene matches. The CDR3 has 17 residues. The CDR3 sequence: CASSETGLAGDTDTQYF. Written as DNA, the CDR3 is TGTGCCAGCAGTGAAACCGGACTAGCGGGAGACACAGATACGCAGTATTTT.

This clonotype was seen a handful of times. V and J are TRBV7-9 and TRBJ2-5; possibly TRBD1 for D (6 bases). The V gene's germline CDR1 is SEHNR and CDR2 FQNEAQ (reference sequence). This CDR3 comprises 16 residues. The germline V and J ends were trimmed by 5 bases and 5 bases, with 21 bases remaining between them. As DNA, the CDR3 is TGTGCCAGCAGCCCCAACAGGGCCCCCGGGTGGGAGACCCAGTACTTC. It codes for CASSPNRAPGWETQYF.

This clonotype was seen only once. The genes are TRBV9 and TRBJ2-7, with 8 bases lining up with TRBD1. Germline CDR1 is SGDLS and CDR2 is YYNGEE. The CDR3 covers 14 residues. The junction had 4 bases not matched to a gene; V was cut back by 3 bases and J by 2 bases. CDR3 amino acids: CASSAGGGTYEQYF. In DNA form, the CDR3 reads TGTGCCAGCAGCGCAGGGGGCGGAACCTACGAGCAGTACTTC.

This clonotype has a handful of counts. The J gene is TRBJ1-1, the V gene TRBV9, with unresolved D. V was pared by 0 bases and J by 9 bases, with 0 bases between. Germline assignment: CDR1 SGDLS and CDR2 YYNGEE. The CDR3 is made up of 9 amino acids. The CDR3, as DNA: TGTGCCAGCAGCGTAGAAGCTTTCTTT. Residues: CASSVEAFF. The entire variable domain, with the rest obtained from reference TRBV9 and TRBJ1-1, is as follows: DSGVTQTPKHLITATGQRVTLRCSPRSGDLSVYWYQQSLDQGLQFLIQYYNGEERAKGNILERFSAQQFPDLHSELNLSSLELGDSALYFCASSVEAFFGQGTRLTVV.

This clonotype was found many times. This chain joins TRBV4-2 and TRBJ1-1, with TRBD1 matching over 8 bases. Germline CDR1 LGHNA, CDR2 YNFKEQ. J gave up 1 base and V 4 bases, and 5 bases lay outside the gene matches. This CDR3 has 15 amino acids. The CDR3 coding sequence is TGTGCCAGCAGCCCAGGAGGGACAGGGAACACTGAAGCTTTCTTT. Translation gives CASSPGGTGNTEAFF.

The CDR3 bases are TGTGCCACCAGCAGAGATGTCAGCACAGATACGCAGTATTTT. Its translation: CATSRDVSTDTQYF. The chain combines TRBV15 with TRBJ2-3, with unresolved D. Germline CDR1 reads LNHNV; CDR2 reads YYDKDF (reference sequence). Trimming cost V 0 bases and J 0 bases, with 4 bases left between them. This CDR3 has 14 amino acids.

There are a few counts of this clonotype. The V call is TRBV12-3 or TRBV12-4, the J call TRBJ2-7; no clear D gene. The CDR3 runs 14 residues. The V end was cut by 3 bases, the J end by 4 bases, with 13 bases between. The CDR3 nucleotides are TGTGCCAGCAGTTTCCGGGCCGACGGATACGAGCAGTACTTC. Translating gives CASSFRADGYEQYF.

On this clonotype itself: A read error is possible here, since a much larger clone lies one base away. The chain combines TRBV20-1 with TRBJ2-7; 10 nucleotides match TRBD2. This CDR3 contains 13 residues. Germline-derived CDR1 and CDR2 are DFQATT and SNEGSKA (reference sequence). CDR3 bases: TGCAGTGCGCAAGGACTAGCGGCATACGAGCAGCACTTC. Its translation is CSAQGLAAYEQHF.

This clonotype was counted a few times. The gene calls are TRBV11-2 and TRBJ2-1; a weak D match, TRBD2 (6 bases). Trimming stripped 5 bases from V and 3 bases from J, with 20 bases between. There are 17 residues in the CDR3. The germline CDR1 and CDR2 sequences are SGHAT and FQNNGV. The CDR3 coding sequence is TGTGCCAGCAGCCCAGGTGGTGGCGGGGCTCTCTACAATGAGCAGTTCTTC. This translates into CASSPGGGGALYNEQFF.